The present T cell receptor (beta chain) was sequenced within a study of cytomegalovirus exposure and HLA in healthy donors. The study's findings and limits: TCR sequences were mostly rare, though some public TCRs occurred in many donors. The authors listed approximately 150 TCR beta chains as cytomegalovirus-associated. A classifier reportedly called cytomegalovirus status with high sensitivity and specificity. That first-cohort TCR clusters tended to co-occur in the 100 to 150 validation repertoires was found in a later analysis.

As for this clone: The antigen is unknown.

The data were produced by immunoSEQ multiplex PCR, yet TCRdb's version contains in-frame clones alone and is incomplete. The table has 100,000 to 150,000 clones, roughly 95% seen once. Sequences were obtained from PBMCs. The source is a man aged 18 to 30 in good health and CMV-seronegative.

The CDR3 DNA sequence: TGTGCCAGCAGCGTCGGGGGGACTTCCGTGCAGACCCAGTACTTC. Its translation is CASSVGGTSVQTQYF. This chain uses TRBV9 with TRBJ2-5; TRBD2 aligns across 7 bases. The CDR3 is made up of 15 amino acids. Germline values: CDR1 SGDLS, CDR2 YYNGEE. V gave up 2 bases and J gave up 6 bases; unmatched junction bases: 10.